This T cell receptor beta chain appears in the sequencing data of a study of blood T cell repertoires in COVID-19. Across the whole study: The United States, Italy and Spain were the sources of the acute and convalescent COVID-19 samples. T cells, B-cell-depleted T cells, or PBMCs supplied cDNA or gDNA.

CDR3 length: 21 amino acids. Under the authors' procedure: Amplification of reference gene primers provided the estimated nucleated cell counts. TCRdb keeps only in-frame clones here, not all; method: immunoSEQ multiplex PCR. V and J calls and clone size are given by that table; D and trimming were obtained from the DNA. The table includes about 130,000 clones, roughly 81% detected once. Sequenced material: peripheral blood. The rearrangement links TRBV21-1 to TRBJ2-5; the table's D call TRBD1 went unverified against the DNA. TRBV21-1 is designated a pseudogene. The sequence was obtained from a human donor in a cohort sampled during active COVID-19. CDR3 residues: CASSAHPGVGTGGNFQETQYF. In nucleotides, the CDR3 is TGTGCCAGCAGCGCCCACCCCGGGGTGGGGACAGGGGGCAACTTCCAAGAGACCCAGTACTTC.